These T cell receptor beta chains were read from a single sample in a study of shared clonotypes between healthy human individuals. Profiled with immunoSEQ multiplex PCR; TCRdb holds only in-frame clones, not every one. The repertoire includes approximately 2.5 million clones, just over 90% of them detected once, and 0.11% to 0.15% sits in the top ten. The sequencing input was naive CD4+ T cells sorted from blood. These receptors originate from a man aged 18 to 35 in good health. CDR3s include the opening cysteine and the closing phenylalanine or tryptophan. The order of the fields is J gene, clone size, V gene, D gene, CDR3 length, CDR3 protein, CDR3 DNA. D genes are given only for firm matches. Only some rows state a clone size, as once, few, many or a class for expanded clones.

>TRBJ2-7|-|TRBV12-2|-|14
CASRSSGTGYEQYF
TGTGCAAGTCGCTCCTCCGGGACGGGCTACGAGCAGTACTTC
>TRBJ2-7|-|TRBV6-1|-|13
CASTEGANSEQYF
TGTGCCAGCACAGAAGGAGCCAACTCGGAGCAGTACTTC
>TRBJ2-3|-|TRBV5-1|-|14
CASSPTSSTDTQYF
TGCGCCAGCAGCCCTACTAGCTCAACAGATACGCAGTATTTT
>TRBJ1-1|once|TRBV5-1|TRBD1|16
CASSLTTGQLNTEAFF
TGCGCCAGCAGCTTGACTACGGGACAGCTGAACACTGAAGCTTTCTTT
>TRBJ1-1|-|TRBV7-6|-|13
CASSQRDISEAFF
TGTGCCAGCAGCCAACGGGACATTTCTGAAGCTTTCTTT
>TRBJ2-7|once|TRBV6-1|TRBD2|15
CASSGGLAGDYEQYF
TGTGCCAGCAGTGGGGGACTAGCGGGAGACTACGAGCAGTACTTC
>TRBJ1-1|-|TRBV6-1|TRBD1|13
CASLRDRGREAFF
TGTGCCAGTCTTCGCGACAGGGGCAGGGAAGCTTTCTTT
>TRBJ2-1|-|TRBV7-3|-|13
CASSSTGNQGQFF
TGTGCCAGCAGCTCCACGGGGAATCAGGGGCAGTTCTTC
>TRBJ2-3|-|TRBV9|-|14
CASSVGGASDTQYF
TGTGCCAGCAGCGTAGGAGGGGCCTCAGATACGCAGTATTTT
>TRBJ2-2|-|TRBV7-2|TRBD1|16
CASSSRTGVGTGELFF
TGTGCCAGCAGCTCGCGGACAGGGGTGGGCACCGGGGAGCTGTTTTTT
>TRBJ1-4|-|TRBV4-3|TRBD1|15
CASSQYQGTGEKLFF
TGCGCCAGCAGCCAATATCAGGGGACAGGCGAAAAACTGTTTTTT
>TRBJ2-1|-|TRBV29-1|TRBD2|14
CSVSSGSDYNEQFF
TGCAGCGTATCTAGCGGCTCCGACTACAATGAGCAGTTCTTC
>TRBJ1-1|-|TRBV4-3|-|14
CASSQDRGNTEAFF
TGCGCCAGCAGCCAAGATAGGGGGAACACTGAAGCTTTCTTT
>TRBJ2-5|-|TRBV7-2|-|14
CASSRQDGQETQYF
TGTGCCAGCAGCCGACAGGACGGCCAAGAGACCCAGTACTTC
>TRBJ2-2|-|TRBV28|TRBD2|15
CASSFGGANTGELFF
TGTGCCAGCAGTTTTGGGGGGGCGAACACCGGGGAGCTGTTTTTT
>TRBJ1-4|-|TRBV15|TRBD1|17
CATSRVGGGPTNEKLFF
TGTGCCACCAGCAGAGTAGGGGGCGGCCCAACTAATGAAAAACTGTTTTTT
>TRBJ2-7|-|TRBV18|TRBD1|14
CASSPGQGAIEQYF
TGTGCCAGCTCACCGGGACAGGGTGCCATCGAGCAGTACTTC